These 17 T cell receptor delta chains were sequenced from one sample in a study of gamma-delta chains in newborns, infants, children. TCRdb reanalysed the reads via CATT. This sample has about 5,100 delta-chain clones, with around 5% found just once. The sequencing sample was made of blood. The source is a child who was a newborn, infant or young child, either healthy, febrile or measles-vaccinated (not recorded which).

This clone was found a few times. V is TRDV2 and J is TRDJ2; 13 positions agree with TRDD3. V was clipped by 0 bases and J by 3 bases; unmatched bases: 6. CDR1 and CDR2 from the germline V gene are GEAIGNYY and EKD. There are 18 residues in the CDR3. This chain's CDR3 is CACDTVLGDTRVTAQLFF. As DNA, the CDR3 is TGTGCCTGTGACACCGTACTGGGGGATACGCGCGTGACAGCACAACTCTTCTTT.

Concerning this clone: This sample also contains other DNA sequences that code for the same CDR3. The genes are TRDV2 and TRDJ2, with TRDD3 matching 7 bases. Unmatched junction bases numbered 3, after V lost 0 bases and J lost 0 bases. Germline CDR1 GEAIGNYY, CDR2 EKD. The CDR3 is 16 residues long. The CDR3 spells CACDTLGDTLTAQLFF. The DNA for the CDR3 is TGTGCCTGTGACACCCTAGGGGATACTTTGACAGCACAACTCTTCTTT.

To note about this clone: This likely stems from a read error, as it lies one base from a far larger clone. The chain employs TRDV2 and TRDJ3; D is uncertain. The CDR3 length is 17 residues. Looked up from germline, CDR1 is GEAIGNYY and CDR2 is EKD. Trimming took 0 bases from V and 0 from J, leaving 8 bases between them. The CDR3 loop is CACDTWESSWDTRQMFF. CDR3 nucleotide sequence: TGTGCCTGTGACACCTGGGAGAGCTCCTGGGACACCCGACAGATGTTTTTC.

This clone was counted a few times. The chain has TRDV3 and TRDJ1; 8 nucleotides match TRDD3. The J segment lost 4 bases and the V segment lost 2 bases, leaving 21 bases of the junction unmatched. Germline values: CDR1 TVYSNPD, CDR2 GDNSRS (reference sequence). This CDR3 has 18 amino acids. CDR3 residues: CAFRFPRPILGANDKLIF. The DNA of the CDR3 is TGTGCCTTTCGATTCCCACGACCTATACTGGGGGCTAACGATAAACTCATCTTT.

This clone appeared a few times. V usage is TRDV2 and J usage is TRDJ1; 10 nucleotides align to TRDD3. Germline trimming cut 4 bases from V and 2 bases from J; bases unmatched to any gene: 3. CDR3 length: 14 residues. The germline CDR1 and CDR2 sequences are GEAIGNYY and EKD. The CDR3 sequence is CACEPLGDTDKLIF. DNA of the CDR3: TGTGCCTGTGAACCACTGGGGGATACCGATAAACTCATCTTT.

The V call is TRDV3, the J call TRDJ1; no firm D call. This CDR3 comprises 13 residues. V lost 0 bases, J lost 2 bases, and 10 bases lay in between. CDR1 is TVYSNPD and CDR2 is GDNSRS in the germline V gene (reference sequence). The CDR3: CAFRDRRTDKLIF. CDR3 bases: TGTGCCTTTAGGGACAGAAGGACCGATAAACTCATCTTT.

Only a few counts were recorded for this clone. Given a much more abundant clone one base away, this may be a read error. The chain is built from TRDV2 and TRDJ2, with a weak D call TRDD3 (6 bases). Germline CDR1 GEAIGNYY, CDR2 EKD. V lost 0 bases and J 8 bases, leaving 15 bases between the germline ends. The length of the CDR3 is 15 residues. Here the CDR3 reads CACDTLGGMGAQLFF. The CDR3 nucleotides read TGTGCCTGTGACACCCTTGGGGGTATGGGGGCACAACTCTTCTTT.

There are a few counts of this clone. The CDR3 sequence is CALGESRLPTTYWGMYTDKLIF. In nucleotides, the CDR3 is TGTGCTCTTGGGGAATCCCGCCTTCCTACAACGTACTGGGGGATGTACACCGATAAACTCATCTTT. This chain links TRDV1 with TRDJ1; perhaps TRDD3 as D (10 bases). There are 22 residues in the CDR3. Trimming took 2 bases from V and 0 from J, leaving 31 bases between them. Germline V gene lookup returns CDR1 TSWWSYY and CDR2 QGS.

This clone appeared a few times. The genes are TRDV3 and TRDJ1, with 10 bases identical to TRDD3. The V gene's germline CDR1 is TVYSNPD and CDR2 GDNSRS (reference sequence). V shed 3 bases, J shed 0 bases, and the junction held 10 bases outside the gene matches. The CDR3 loop spans 16 amino acids. The DNA of the CDR3 is TGTGCCTTCATTCCACTGGGGGATTCTTACACCGATAAACTCATCTTT. This gives the protein CAFIPLGDSYTDKLIF.

This clone has more than one count but fewer than ten. The chain uses TRDV2 and TRDJ1, with a weak D call TRDD3 (6 bases). Germline-derived CDR1 and CDR2 are GEAIGNYY and EKD. The CDR3 has 14 amino acids. The V end lost 2 bases, the J end lost 1 base, and 10 bases lay between the germline ends. The CDR3 reads CACDKMGGTDKLIF. The CDR3 nucleotides read TGTGCCTGTGACAAGATGGGGGGCACCGATAAACTCATCTTT.

By its share, this clone is medium-sized. The chain uses TRDV2 and TRDJ3; 9 bases match TRDD3. V was clipped by 1 base and J by 2 bases; unmatched bases: 5. In germline, CDR1 is GEAIGNYY, CDR2 EKD. This CDR3 region has 18 residues. The CDR3 DNA reads TGTGCCTGTGACACGCTGGGGGATCGCCCCTGGGACACCCGACAGATGTTTTTC. The encoded protein is CACDTLGDRPWDTRQMFF.

This clone showed up just a few times. The chain uses TRDV1 and TRDJ1; TRDD3 is a possible D gene (6 bases). The V and J ends lost 7 bases and 0 bases respectively, with 18 bases between them. The V gene's germline CDR1 is TSWWSYY and CDR2 QGS. The CDR3 runs to 16 residues. For the CDR3, the DNA is TGTGCTCTTGCTGTAGGGGGGACCACCGACACCGATAAACTCATCTTT. It is translated as CALAVGGTTDTDKLIF.

CDR3 amino acids: CALGVPRRIGRGKYTDKLIF. The CDR3 coding sequence is TGTGCTCTTGGGGTTCCGAGGAGGATCGGACGTGGAAAGTACACCGATAAACTCATCTTT. The gene calls are TRDV1 and TRDJ1; D call uncertain. V gave up 4 bases and J gave up 0 bases, with 27 bases separating them. The CDR3 is made up of 20 amino acids. Per the germline V gene, CDR1 is TSWWSYY and CDR2 is QGS.

There are a few counts of this clone. CDR3 region: CALGKLSRGGLLRSTDKLIF. CDR3 DNA: TGTGCTCTTGGGAAGCTTTCCAGGGGTGGGTTACTCCGATCGACCGATAAACTCATCTTT. The V and J genes are TRDV1 and TRDJ1; D uncertain. V dropped 5 bases and J dropped 2 bases, with 30 bases sitting between them. CDR3 length equals 20 residues. In germline, CDR1 is TSWWSYY, CDR2 QGS.

For this clone: A much larger clone differs from this one at a single base, so this may be a read error. The chain employs TRDV2 and TRDJ3, with D perhaps TRDD3 (6 bases). V shed 0 bases and J shed 3 bases, with 11 bases lying between them. Looked up from germline, CDR1 is GEAIGNYY and CDR2 is EKD. This CDR3 is built from 17 residues. The CDR3: CACDTAGEYWDTRQMFF. CDR3 DNA: TGTGCCTGTGACACCGCTGGGGAATACTGGGACACCCGACAGATGTTTTTC.

The chain employs TRDV1 and TRDJ1; maybe TRDD3 (6 bases). The germline gives CDR1 TSWWSYY, CDR2 QGS. This CDR3 spans 19 amino acids. Trimming cost V 3 bases and J 3 bases, with 26 bases left between them. The CDR3 sequence: CALGDPLFWDWEKADKLIF. Here the CDR3 DNA reads TGTGCTCTTGGGGACCCCCTTTTCTGGGACTGGGAGAAGGCCGATAAACTCATCTTT.

This clone is judged medium-sized (0.01 to 0.1%). The rearrangement links TRAV29/DV5 to TRDJ1; tentative D call: TRDD3 (6 bases). Between the trimmed V and J ends, which lost 1 base and 0 bases, there was a span of 13 bases. Germline values: CDR1 NSMFDY, CDR2 ISSIKDK. This CDR3 has 15 amino acids. The CDR3 loop is CAASQFLGYTDKLIF. The CDR3 DNA sequence: TGTGCAGCAAGCCAGTTTCTGGGGTACACCGATAAACTCATCTTT.